A selection of T cell receptor beta chains follows, all from one sample in a study of cytomegalovirus exposure and HLA in healthy donors. Sequenced by immunoSEQ multiplex PCR; TCRdb stores in-frame clones only, minus some. Of roughly 250,000 clones in the sample, approximately 85% were seen once. The specimen was PBMCs. The receptors were sampled from a woman in her 40s in good health and CMV-seropositive. The CDR3 runs from the conserved cysteine through the conserved F or W. D genes are given only for firm matches. A row's size may be missing; if present it is once, few, many or a size class.

v_call	clone_size	d_call	j_call	cdr3_aa	cdr3_nt
TRBV2	.	.	TRBJ2-3	CASRSGSTDTQYF	TGTGCCAGCAGGAGCGGGAGCACAGATACGCAGTATTTT
TRBV28	once	.	TRBJ1-1	CASSLTTPPEAFF	TGTGCCAGCAGTTTAACGACACCCCCTGAAGCTTTCTTT
TRBV7-9	.	TRBD1	TRBJ1-4	CASSLAGQGNEKLFF	TGTGCCAGCAGCTTAGCCGGACAGGGGAATGAAAAACTGTTTTTT
TRBV7-8	.	.	TRBJ2-2	CASSPDFLGGGELFF	TGTGCCAGCAGCCCGGACTTTTTGGGAGGAGGGGAGCTGTTTTTT
TRBV7-9	.	.	TRBJ2-1	CASRLEGGYNEQFF	TGTGCCAGCAGACTTGAAGGGGGTTACAATGAGCAGTTCTTC
TRBV9	.	.	TRBJ2-5	CASSVEVGPPLYF	TGTGCCAGCAGCGTAGAGGTTGGGCCTCCCCTTTACTTC
TRBV18	.	TRBD2	TRBJ2-3	CASSPSGGTDTQYF	TGTGCCAGCTCACCGTCGGGGGGAACAGATACGCAGTATTTT
TRBV27	.	TRBD1	TRBJ2-1	CASSADREIEDEQFF	TGTGCCAGCAGTGCCGACAGGGAAATTGAGGATGAGCAGTTCTTC
TRBV4-1	.	TRBD2	TRBJ2-7	CASSQAWPSGIYEQYF	TGCGCCAGCAGCCAAGCATGGCCTAGCGGGATCTACGAGCAGTACTTC
TRBV5-5	.	TRBD1	TRBJ1-3	CASSLGPPQDRESGNTIYF	TGTGCCAGCAGCTTGGGACCCCCACAGGACAGGGAATCTGGAAACACCATATATTTT
TRBV11-1	few	.	TRBJ2-1	CASSLAAGNNEQFF	TGTGCCAGCAGCTTAGCGGCAGGGAACAATGAGCAGTTCTTC
TRBV5-1	.	.	TRBJ1-4	CASSLAHFATNEELFF	TGCGCCAGCAGCTTGGCCCATTTCGCAACTAATGAAGAACTGTTTTTT
TRBV30	.	TRBD2	TRBJ2-1	CAWGSGTSGSYEQFF	TGTGCCTGGGGGTCCGGGACTAGCGGGAGCTATGAGCAGTTCTTC
TRBV28	.	TRBD1	TRBJ2-7	CASSLWRQGWSSYEQYF	TGTGCCAGCAGTTTATGGAGACAGGGATGGAGCTCCTACGAGCAGTACTTC
TRBV19	once	TRBD1	TRBJ1-1	CASNTGGRTEAFF	TGTGCCAGTAATACAGGGGGAAGGACTGAAGCTTTCTTT
TRBV27	.	TRBD2	TRBJ2-7	CASSWTSAYEQYF	TGTGCCAGCAGTTGGACTAGCGCCTACGAGCAGTACTTC
TRBV11-3	.	TRBD1	TRBJ2-1	CASSAATGTSYNEQFF	TGTGCCAGCAGCGCAGCGACAGGGACGTCCTACAATGAGCAGTTCTTC
TRBV28	few	.	TRBJ1-6	CASSLAGASPLHF	TGTGCCAGCAGTTTAGCGGGAGCCTCACCCCTCCACTTT
TRBV6-5	few	.	TRBJ1-2	CASRLNGANYGYTF	TGTGCCAGCAGATTAAATGGAGCTAACTATGGCTACACCTTC
TRBV29-1	.	.	TRBJ2-1	CSVVGRTGYNEQFF	TGCAGCGTCGTCGGCCGGACTGGGTACAATGAGCAGTTCTTC
TRBV11-1	.	TRBD2	TRBJ2-7	CASSGGLATYEQYF	TGTGCCAGCAGCGGGGGACTAGCGACCTACGAGCAGTACTTC
TRBV5-8	.	.	TRBJ2-7	CASSFVADEQYF	TGTGCCAGCAGCTTCGTGGCCGACGAGCAGTACTTC